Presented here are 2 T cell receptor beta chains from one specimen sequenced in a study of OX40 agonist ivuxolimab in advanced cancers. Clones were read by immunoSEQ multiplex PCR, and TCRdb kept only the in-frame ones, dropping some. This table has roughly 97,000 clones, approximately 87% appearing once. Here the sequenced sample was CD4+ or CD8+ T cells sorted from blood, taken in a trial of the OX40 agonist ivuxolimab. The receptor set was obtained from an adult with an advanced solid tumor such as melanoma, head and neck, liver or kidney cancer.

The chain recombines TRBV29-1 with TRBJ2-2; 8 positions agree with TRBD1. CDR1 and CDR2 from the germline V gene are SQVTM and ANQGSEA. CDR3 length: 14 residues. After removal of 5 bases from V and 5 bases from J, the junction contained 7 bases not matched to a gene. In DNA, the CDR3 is TGCAGCGTTCGGGTTACAGGGGGGACCGGGGAGCTGTTTTTT. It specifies CSVRVTGGTGELFF.

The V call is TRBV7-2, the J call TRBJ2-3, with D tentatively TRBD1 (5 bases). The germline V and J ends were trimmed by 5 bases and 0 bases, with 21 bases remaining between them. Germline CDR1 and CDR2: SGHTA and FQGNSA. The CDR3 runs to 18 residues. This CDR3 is CASSQEGLRVASTDTQYF. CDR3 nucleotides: TGTGCCAGCAGCCAAGAAGGGCTCAGGGTCGCTAGCACAGATACGCAGTATTTT.